This TCR beta chain appears in the sequencing data of a study of monozygotic twins with inflammatory bowel disease. Study-wide points: No single strong signal or clonotype associated with IBD was supported. Concordance status among twins (concordant versus discordant) showed no link to repertoire similarity, possibly from limited power.

TCRalpha and TCRbeta cDNA went through two nested PCRs of approximately 16 and 10 cycles. TCRdb derives one entry per CDR3 protein from the 5' RACE reads, leaving out DNA. The repertoire table contains some 200,000 distinct CDR3 sequences. The CDR3 spans 13 residues. In germline, CDR1 is KGHSH, CDR2 LQKENI. Remarks on this clonotype: The antigen is not known.

Donors each gave more than 2 ml of blood. This receptor was obtained from a human donor with ulcerative colitis or Crohn's disease, or a healthy co-twin of an affected twin (not recorded which). The sequenced sample was blood. The rearrangement joins TRBV18 to TRBJ1-5. CDR3 sequence: CASSPHPDQPQHF.